The sequence of this TCR beta chain was determined in a study of graft-versus-host responses after intestinal transplantation. The germline CDR1 and CDR2 sequences are WSHSY and SAAADI. Trimming cost V 7 bases and J 2 bases, with 11 bases left between them. This CDR3 contains 13 residues. To note about this clone: Its target is not known.

Produced via immunoSEQ multiplex PCR; TCRdb's table is partial and in-frame only. The table shows roughly 92,000 clones, with less than 90% occurring only once. The chain combines TRBV10-2 with TRBJ1-2; D is possibly TRBD1 (6 bases). The receptor comes from a human donor who was the organ donor for an intestinal transplant. This specimen consisted of unstimulated CD4+ T cells sorted from spleen or lymph node cells, obtained before transplant. The CDR3 sequence: CASTRTENYGYTF. The CDR3 DNA reads as TGCGCCAGCACCAGGACAGAGAACTATGGCTACACCTTC.